These 16 T cell receptor beta chains were sequenced from one sample in a study of T-cell memory formation after mild COVID-19. TCRdb ran MiXCR on the 5' RACE reads and lists one entry per CDR3 protein. The data show 200,000 to 300,000 distinct CDR3 sequences, over 15% seen once. The sequenced sample was PBMCs or a T cell subset sorted from them (not recorded which). Every receptor here comes from an adult woman who had mild COVID-19 (a few samples of this study predate the infection). Cell type and time point are not known.

The gene calls are TRBV5-1 and TRBJ2-1; TRBD2 might be the D (5 bases). The CDR3 is 13 residues long. The ends were cut back, 0 bases at V and 10 bases at J, with 11 bases in the middle. From germline, CDR1 is SGHRS and CDR2 YFSETQ. DNA of the CDR3: TGCGCCAGCAGCTTGGAGAGGGTCTCCGAGCAGTTCTTC. This sequence encodes CASSLERVSEQFF.

The chain has TRBV5-1 and TRBJ1-1; D is ambiguous. The germline V gene encodes CDR1 SGHRS and CDR2 YFSETQ. CDR3 size: 15 residues. The V end was cut by 2 bases, the J end by 0 bases, with 11 bases between. For the CDR3, the DNA is TGCGCCAGCAGCTTTCAACCTTCCTTGAACACTGAAGCTTTCTTT. The encoded protein is CASSFQPSLNTEAFF.

CDR3 DNA: TGTGCCAGCAGTGAATCCTCGCTTCGTCGGTATTTT. Amino acid sequence: CASSESSLRRYF. The chain joins TRBV2 to TRBJ2-3; D is unclear. The CDR3 is 12 residues long. Germline-derived CDR1 and CDR2 are SNHLY and FYNNEI. V dropped 2 bases and J dropped 14 bases, with 14 bases sitting between them.

This CDR3 is CASRVGGGETQYF. The DNA of the CDR3 is TGTGCCAGCAGGGTAGGGGGCGGGGAGACCCAGTACTTC. V and J are TRBV6-2 or TRBV6-3 and TRBJ2-5; 7 nucleotides line up with TRBD1. From germline, CDR1 is MNHEY and CDR2 SVGEGT. After removal of 6 bases from V and 5 bases from J, the junction contained 6 bases not matched to a gene. There are 13 residues in the CDR3.

The chain is built from TRBV5-1 and TRBJ2-1; 10 positions match TRBD1. In germline, CDR1 is SGHRS, CDR2 YFSETQ. The CDR3 totals 18 residues. V dropped 0 bases and J dropped 3; count of bases not matched to a gene: 9. Here the CDR3 reads CASSLGTGGSRDYNEQFF. The CDR3, as DNA: TGCGCCAGCAGCTTGGGGACAGGGGGTTCCCGGGACTACAATGAGCAGTTCTTC.

The gene calls are TRBV29-1 and TRBJ1-1; D gene uncertain. V was cut by 2 bases and J by 4 bases, with 14 bases left in between. In germline, CDR1 is SQVTM, CDR2 ANQGSEA. The CDR3 is 14 residues long. The chain's CDR3 is CSVELAMVGTEAFF. The CDR3 DNA sequence: TGCAGCGTTGAACTCGCGATGGTGGGCACTGAAGCTTTCTTT. The variable domain in full, completed from reference TRBV29-1 and TRBJ1-1, reads SAVISQKPSRDICQRGTSLTIQCQVDSQVTMMFWYRQQPGQSLTLIATANQGSEATYESGFVIDKFPISRPNLTFSTLTVSNMSPEDSSIYLCSVELAMVGTEAFFGQGTRLTVV.

This clonotype has just a few counts. The chain recombines TRBV19 with TRBJ2-2, with 10 bases fitting TRBD1. CDR3 length: 14 amino acids. V was clipped by 7 bases and J by 6 bases; unmatched bases: 5. Per germline, CDR1 LNHDA and CDR2 SQIVND (reference sequence). The CDR3 sequence is CASKEGQGAGELFF. In DNA, the CDR3 is TGTGCCAGTAAAGAAGGACAGGGGGCCGGGGAGCTGTTTTTT.

V gene TRBV6-1 combines with J gene TRBJ2-7; 9 bases map to TRBD1. The CDR3 is 16 residues long. Germline CDR1 is MNHNS and CDR2 is SASEGT. The trim removed 8 bases at V and 3 bases at J, leaving 14 bases unmatched. The CDR3 spells CASDLRSGTGLYEQYF. CDR3 nucleotide sequence: TGTGCCAGCGACCTCCGTTCCGGGACAGGGCTCTACGAGCAGTACTTC.

The chain is built from TRBV4-3 and TRBJ1-1, with D maybe TRBD1 (5 bases). CDR1 and CDR2 (germline): LGHNA, YSLEER. V was trimmed by 3 bases and J by 7 bases, leaving 15 bases between them. The CDR3 is made up of 14 amino acids. CDR3 loop: CASSQERGVSEAFF. The CDR3 bases are TGCGCCAGCAGCCAGGAAAGGGGTGTGAGTGAAGCTTTCTTT.

This clonotype appeared a few times. This chain joins TRBV12-3 or TRBV12-4 and TRBJ2-2, with D unclear. V was clipped by 4 bases and J by 2 bases, with 5 bases between them. This CDR3 is 13 amino acids long. The CDR3 coding sequence is TGTGCCAGCAGTTATGCTAACACCGGGGAGCTGTTTTTT. Amino acid sequence: CASSYANTGELFF.

Only a few counts were recorded for this clonotype. The chain carries TRBV7-3 and TRBJ2-3; 13 bases align to TRBD2. The germline gives CDR1 SGHTA, CDR2 FQGTGA. The trim removed 4 bases at V and 11 bases at J, leaving 9 bases unmatched. The CDR3 covers 15 residues. The chain's CDR3 is CASSWDGTSGVGQYF. The CDR3 bases are TGTGCCAGCAGCTGGGACGGGACTAGCGGGGTCGGGCAGTATTTT.

This clonotype has a count of ten or more. The V gene is TRBV5-1, the J gene TRBJ1-4; D is uncertain. Germline loops: CDR1 SGHRS, CDR2 YFSETQ. CDR3 length equals 14 residues. Trimming took 0 bases from V and 6 from J, leaving 9 bases between them. Written as DNA, the CDR3 is TGCGCCAGCAGCTTGGGGCAGGTTGATGAAAAACTGTTTTTT. It encodes CASSLGQVDEKLFF. Full variable domain (rest looked up from reference TRBV5-1 and TRBJ1-4): KAGVTQTPRYLIKTRGQQVTLSCSPISGHRSVSWYQQTPGQGLQFLFEYFSETQRNKGNFPGRFSGRQFSNSRSEMNVSTLELGDSALYLCASSLGQVDEKLFFGSGTQLSVL.

This clonotype was observed a handful of times. The chain carries TRBV6-5 and TRBJ2-6; weak D call: TRBD1 (6 bases). V shed 0 bases and J shed 4 bases, with 10 bases lying between them. This CDR3 has 16 residues. CDR1 and CDR2 (germline): MNHEY, SVGAGI. The CDR3 nucleotides are TGTGCCAGCAGTTACTCATTGGGGGCAGGGGCCAACGTCCTGACTTTC. This gives the protein CASSYSLGAGANVLTF.

The chain uses TRBV19 and TRBJ1-1; possibly TRBD1 for D (6 bases). The germline V and J ends were trimmed by 11 bases and 4 bases, with 17 bases remaining between them. The CDR3 spans 13 residues. Germline V gene data show CDR1 as LNHDA and CDR2 as SQIVND (reference sequence). CDR3 sequence reads: CACLGRGSTEAFF. The CDR3 DNA reads as TGTGCCTGTTTAGGGAGGGGGAGCACTGAAGCTTTCTTT.

As DNA, the CDR3 is TGTGCCAGCTCAGCACTGCAGGGTGACGAGCAGTACTTC. Translation: CASSALQGDEQYF. The V call is TRBV18, the J call TRBJ2-7; D is perhaps TRBD1 (5 bases). The CDR3 runs 13 residues. Germline V gene lookup returns CDR1 KGHSH and CDR2 LQKENI. The V end was cut by 5 bases, the J end by 5 bases, with 13 bases between.

The genes are TRBV6-6 and TRBJ2-7, with D perhaps being TRBD1 or TRBD2 (5 bases each). This CDR3 has 16 amino acids. V lost 5 bases, J lost 0 bases, and 17 bases lay in between. Germline CDR1 reads MNHNY; CDR2 reads SVGAGI (reference sequence). The CDR3: CASSQTRDQSSYEQYF. The CDR3 DNA is TGTGCCAGCAGTCAAACCCGGGACCAAAGCTCCTACGAGCAGTACTTC.